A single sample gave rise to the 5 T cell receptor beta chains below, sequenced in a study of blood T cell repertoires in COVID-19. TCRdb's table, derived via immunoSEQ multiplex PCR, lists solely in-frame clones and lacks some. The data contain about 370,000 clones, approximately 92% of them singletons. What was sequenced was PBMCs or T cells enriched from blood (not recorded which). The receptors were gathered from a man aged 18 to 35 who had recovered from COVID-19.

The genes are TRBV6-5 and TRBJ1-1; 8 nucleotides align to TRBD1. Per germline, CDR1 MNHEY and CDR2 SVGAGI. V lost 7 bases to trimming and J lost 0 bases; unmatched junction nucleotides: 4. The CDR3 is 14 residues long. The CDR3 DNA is TGTGCCAGCACGACAGGGGCCGTGAACACTGAAGCTTTCTTT. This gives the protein CASTTGAVNTEAFF.

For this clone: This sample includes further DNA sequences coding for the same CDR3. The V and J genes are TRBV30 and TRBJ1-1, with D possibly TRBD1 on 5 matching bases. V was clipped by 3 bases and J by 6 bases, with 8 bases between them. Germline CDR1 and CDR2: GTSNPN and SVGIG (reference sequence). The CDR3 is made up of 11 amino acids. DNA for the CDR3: TGTGCCTGGAGCGGGGGGGCTGAAGCTTTCTTT. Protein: CAWSGGAEAFF.

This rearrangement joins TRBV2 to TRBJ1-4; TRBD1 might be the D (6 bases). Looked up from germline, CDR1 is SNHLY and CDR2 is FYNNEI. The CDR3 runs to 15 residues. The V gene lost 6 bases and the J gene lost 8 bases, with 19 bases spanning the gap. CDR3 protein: CASSPSLQGKEKLFF. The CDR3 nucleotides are TGTGCCAGCAGCCCGAGCCTGCAGGGGAAGGAAAAACTGTTTTTT.

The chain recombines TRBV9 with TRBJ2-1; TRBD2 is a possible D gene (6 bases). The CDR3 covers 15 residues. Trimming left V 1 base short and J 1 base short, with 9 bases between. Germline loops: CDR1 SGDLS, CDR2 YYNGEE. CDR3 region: CASSVFGLSYNEQFF. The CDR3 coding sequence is TGTGCCAGCAGCGTATTTGGACTATCCTACAATGAGCAGTTCTTC.

Written as DNA, the CDR3 is TGCGCCAGCAGTACCGGGACAGGGGCAAGTAATGAAAAACTGTTTTTT. It translates to CASSTGTGASNEKLFF. J is TRBJ1-4 and V is TRBV10-1, with 10 bases that match TRBD1. The CDR3 is 16 amino acids. The germline gives CDR1 WNHNN, CDR2 SYGVQD (reference sequence). J lost 4 bases, V lost 5 bases, and 7 bases had no gene match.